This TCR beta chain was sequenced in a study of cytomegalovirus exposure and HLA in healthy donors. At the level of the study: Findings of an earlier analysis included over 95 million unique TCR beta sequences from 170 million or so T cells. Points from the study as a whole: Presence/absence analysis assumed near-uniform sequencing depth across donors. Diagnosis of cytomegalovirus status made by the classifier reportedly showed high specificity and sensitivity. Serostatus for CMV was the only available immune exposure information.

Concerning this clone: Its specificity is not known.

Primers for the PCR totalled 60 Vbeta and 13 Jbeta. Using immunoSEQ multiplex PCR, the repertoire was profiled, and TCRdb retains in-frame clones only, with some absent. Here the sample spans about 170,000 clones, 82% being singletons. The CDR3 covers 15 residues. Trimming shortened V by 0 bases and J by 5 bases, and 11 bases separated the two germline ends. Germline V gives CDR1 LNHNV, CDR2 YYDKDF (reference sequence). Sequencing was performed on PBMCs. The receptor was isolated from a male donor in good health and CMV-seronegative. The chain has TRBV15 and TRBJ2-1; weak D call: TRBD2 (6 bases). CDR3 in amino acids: CATSRDRGNHNEQFF. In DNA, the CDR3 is TGTGCCACCAGCAGAGATCGGGGGAACCACAATGAGCAGTTCTTC.